Listed below are T cell receptor beta chains from one sample, sequenced in a study of CD8+ T cells in alopecia areata. Profiling relied on immunoSEQ multiplex PCR, and the TCRdb table lists in-frame clones only, not all of them. This sample has 60,000 to 65,000 clones, with roughly two fifths found just once. Sequencing used NKG2D-low CD8+ T cells sorted from blood. The source of these receptors is a human donor with alopecia areata. CDR3s include the opening cysteine and the closing phenylalanine or tryptophan. Each record gives: J gene, V gene, clone size, D gene, CDR3 DNA, CDR3 protein. D genes are given only for firm matches. Some rows mark clone size as missing; the rest say once, few, many or name a class of expanded clone.

J: TRBJ1-1
V: TRBV28
size: few
D: NA
DNA: TGTGCCAGCAGTTTAGGATTAGGACAGAACACTGAAGCTTTCTTT
CDR3: CASSLGLGQNTEAFF

J: TRBJ2-1
V: TRBV4-3
size: NA
D: NA
DNA: TGCGCCAGCAGCCAAGATTGGCCCCCTGGCCGATACAATGAGCAGTTCTTC
CDR3: CASSQDWPPGRYNEQFF

J: TRBJ2-7
V: TRBV19
size: few
D: TRBD1
DNA: TGTGCCAGTAGTATGACAGGGGGCGAGTACGAGCAGTACTTC
CDR3: CASSMTGGEYEQYF

J: TRBJ1-1
V: TRBV7-9
size: NA
D: NA
DNA: TGTGCCAGCAGCTTACCGGGACCCCTTTCCACTGAAGCTTTCTTT
CDR3: CASSLPGPLSTEAFF

J: TRBJ2-7
V: TRBV28
size: few
D: NA
DNA: TGTGCCAGCAGTTTTGGGAACGAGCAGTACTTC
CDR3: CASSFGNEQYF

J: TRBJ2-3
V: TRBV19
size: few
D: NA
DNA: TGTGCCAGTAGTGGGCCAGATACGCAGTATTTT
CDR3: CASSGPDTQYF

J: TRBJ1-5
V: TRBV7-2
size: NA
D: NA
DNA: TGTGCCAGCAGCTTAGGGAAAGGAGGGCGGGATGGAAATCAGCCCCAGCATTTT
CDR3: CASSLGKGGRDGNQPQHF

J: TRBJ2-1
V: TRBV6-4
size: few
D: NA
DNA: TGTGCCAGCAGTGACGGGGTGGGGAAGGAGTTCTTC
CDR3: CASSDGVGKEFF

J: TRBJ2-3
V: TRBV7-9
size: few
D: NA
DNA: TGTGCCAGCAGCTTAGTTCGGGGCACCACAGATACGCAGTATTTT
CDR3: CASSLVRGTTDTQYF

J: TRBJ2-7
V: TRBV4-1
size: NA
D: NA
DNA: TGCGCCAGCAGCCAAGTTATCGCCAGCACCTACGAGCAGTACTTC
CDR3: CASSQVIASTYEQYF

J: TRBJ2-2
V: TRBV2
size: few
D: NA
DNA: TGTGCCAGCAGGGGCGGGGAGCTGTTTTTT
CDR3: CASRGGELFF

J: TRBJ2-7
V: TRBV7-8
size: NA
D: TRBD1
DNA: TGTGCCAGCAGCAAGAGACAGGGGACCTACGAGCAGTACTTC
CDR3: CASSKRQGTYEQYF

J: TRBJ2-7
V: TRBV29-1
size: few
D: NA
DNA: TGCAGCGCCGTGATAAATCCTGACTACGAGCAGTACTTC
CDR3: CSAVINPDYEQYF

J: TRBJ2-3
V: TRBV27
size: NA
D: NA
DNA: TGTGCCAGCAGTAGAGATCCGGGACACCGGCAGTATTTT
CDR3: CASSRDPGHRQYF

J: TRBJ2-7
V: TRBV10-3
size: few
D: TRBD1
DNA: TGTGCCATCAGTGAGCCTTCGACAGGGGAAACCTACGAGCAGTACTTC
CDR3: CAISEPSTGETYEQYF

J: TRBJ1-6
V: TRBV7-6
size: NA
D: NA
DNA: TGTGCCAGCAGCCTACGCCAAGGGGCATATTCACCCCTCCACTTT
CDR3: CASSLRQGAYSPLHF

J: TRBJ1-5
V: TRBV10-3
size: few
D: TRBD1
DNA: TGTGCCAGCCTGGATCCGGGACAGGGGGCATGGCAGCCCCAGCATTTT
CDR3: CASLDPGQGAWQPQHF

J: TRBJ1-2
V: TRBV4-1
size: NA
D: TRBD1
DNA: TGCGCCAGCAGCCAAGTTCCCGGGACAGATAATGGCTACACCTTC
CDR3: CASSQVPGTDNGYTF

J: TRBJ1-1
V: TRBV6-4
size: few
D: NA
DNA: TGTGCCAGCAGTGACTCGGACTCCCATGAAGCTTTCTTT
CDR3: CASSDSDSHEAFF

J: TRBJ2-1
V: TRBV4-1
size: NA
D: NA
DNA: TGCGCCAGCAGCCTGACTGACTCTTCCTACAATGAGCAGTTCTTC
CDR3: CASSLTDSSYNEQFF

J: TRBJ2-1
V: TRBV7-9
size: few
D: NA
DNA: TGTGCCAGCAGCTCGACACTAGCCTCCTACAATGAGCAGTTCTTC
CDR3: CASSSTLASYNEQFF

J: TRBJ2-7
V: TRBV7-9
size: NA
D: NA
DNA: TGTGCCAGCAGCATCCTGGGCTACGAGCAGTACTTC
CDR3: CASSILGYEQYF

J: TRBJ2-1
V: TRBV9
size: NA
D: NA
DNA: TGTGCCAGCAGCGTCTACGGGCCGAGCTCCTACAATGAGCAGTTCTTC
CDR3: CASSVYGPSSYNEQFF

J: TRBJ1-5
V: TRBV15
size: NA
D: TRBD1
DNA: TGTGCCACCAGCATAGACAGGGGCCCAGGGCCCCAGCATTTT
CDR3: CATSIDRGPGPQHF

J: TRBJ2-5
V: TRBV25-1
size: NA
D: NA
DNA: TGTGCCAGCAGTGAGGGGTTTCGGGGGACCCAGTACTTC
CDR3: CASSEGFRGTQYF

J: TRBJ2-5
V: TRBV7-9
size: NA
D: TRBD1
DNA: TGTGCCAGCAGCAGCTTGACAGGGATTGAAGAGACCCAGTACTTC
CDR3: CASSSLTGIEETQYF

J: TRBJ2-7
V: TRBV27
size: NA
D: NA
DNA: TGTGCCAGCAGTTACCAAGGGGGTCTGGACGAGCAGTACTTC
CDR3: CASSYQGGLDEQYF

J: TRBJ2-7
V: TRBV7-2
size: few
D: NA
DNA: TGTGCCAGCAGCGCCGACTTTGACGAGCAGTACTTC
CDR3: CASSADFDEQYF

J: TRBJ2-1
V: TRBV29-1
size: few
D: TRBD2
DNA: TGCAGCGTCGAGCTAGCGGAGGTTACCTACAATGAGCAGTTCTTC
CDR3: CSVELAEVTYNEQFF

J: TRBJ2-1
V: TRBV25-1
size: NA
D: NA
DNA: TGTGCCAGCCAAGACAGGCGGTACTACAATGAGCAGTTCTTC
CDR3: CASQDRRYYNEQFF

J: TRBJ2-1
V: TRBV7-9
size: few
D: TRBD1
DNA: TGTGCCAGCAGCCCAGGGGGCGGGAATGAGCAGTTCTTC
CDR3: CASSPGGGNEQFF

J: TRBJ1-2
V: TRBV7-2
size: NA
D: NA
DNA: TGTGCCAGCAGCTCGATGACATCAGGAGTTGACTATGGCTACACCTTC
CDR3: CASSSMTSGVDYGYTF

J: TRBJ1-2
V: TRBV25-1
size: NA
D: NA
DNA: TGTGCCAGCAGTGAACGCGGGGGCTATGGCTACACCTTC
CDR3: CASSERGGYGYTF

J: TRBJ2-7
V: TRBV5-1
size: NA
D: TRBD1
DNA: TGCGCCAGCAGCTGGGGACAGGGCTACGAGCAGTACTTC
CDR3: CASSWGQGYEQYF

J: TRBJ1-2
V: TRBV6-6
size: NA
D: NA
DNA: TGTGCCAGCAGTTACCTGACAACCTATGGCTACACCTTC
CDR3: CASSYLTTYGYTF

J: TRBJ2-7
V: TRBV29-1
size: few
D: TRBD2
DNA: TGCAGCGTTGAAGTCCCTAGCGGGAGGCACGAGCAGTACTTC
CDR3: CSVEVPSGRHEQYF

J: TRBJ2-1
V: TRBV28
size: few
D: TRBD2
DNA: TGTGCCAGCAGTTGGGGACTAGCGGGAGGTGAGCAGTTCTTC
CDR3: CASSWGLAGGEQFF

J: TRBJ2-7
V: TRBV29-1
size: few
D: NA
DNA: TGCAGCGTTGGGAGTCCCTCGGGGGAGCAGTACTTC
CDR3: CSVGSPSGEQYF

J: TRBJ2-7
V: TRBV29-1
size: few
D: NA
DNA: TGCAGCGCGATGGGTTTGGCGTCGTACGAGCAGTACTTC
CDR3: CSAMGLASYEQYF

J: TRBJ2-7
V: TRBV9
size: NA
D: TRBD1
DNA: TGTGCCAGCAGCGTAGGGTCCGGGACAGTGACCTACGAGCAGTACTTC
CDR3: CASSVGSGTVTYEQYF

J: TRBJ2-5
V: TRBV28
size: NA
D: TRBD1
DNA: TGTGCCAGCCTTGACAGGGACCAAGAGACCCAGTACTTC
CDR3: CASLDRDQETQYF

J: TRBJ2-1
V: TRBV15
size: many
D: NA
DNA: TGTGCCACCAGCCCCCGAAGTCGGACGGGGAGAAATGAGCAGTTCTTC
CDR3: CATSPRSRTGRNEQFF

J: TRBJ2-2
V: TRBV13
size: NA
D: TRBD2
DNA: TGTGCCAGCAAGCAAACTAGCGCCCCTCGCGGCACCGGGGAGCTGTTTTTT
CDR3: CASKQTSAPRGTGELFF

J: TRBJ2-3
V: TRBV7-6
size: NA
D: NA
DNA: TGTGCCAGCAGCCGAATGGGGGTGAGCACAGATACGCAGTATTTT
CDR3: CASSRMGVSTDTQYF

J: TRBJ1-2
V: TRBV4-1
size: few
D: NA
DNA: TGCGCCAGCAGCCCGCAGGGCTCTGTCTATGGCTACACCTTC
CDR3: CASSPQGSVYGYTF

J: TRBJ2-6
V: TRBV5-1
size: NA
D: NA
DNA: TGCGCCAGCGCTGGGTCCGGGGCCAACGTCCTGACTTTC
CDR3: CASAGSGANVLTF

J: TRBJ1-1
V: TRBV9
size: NA
D: NA
DNA: TGTGCCAGCAGCGTAGTAGGAGGAAACACTGAAGCTTTCTTT
CDR3: CASSVVGGNTEAFF

J: TRBJ2-1
V: TRBV4-3
size: few
D: NA
DNA: TGCGCCAGCAGCCAAGACAGGGCTTACAATGAGCAGTTCTTC
CDR3: CASSQDRAYNEQFF

J: TRBJ1-5
V: TRBV6-5
size: many
D: NA
DNA: TGTGCCAGCAGTCTTGATCAGCCCCAGCATTTT
CDR3: CASSLDQPQHF

J: TRBJ2-3
V: TRBV7-8
size: NA
D: NA
DNA: TGTGCCAGCAGCGGAATTAGGGACACAGATACGCAGTATTTT
CDR3: CASSGIRDTDTQYF